The clone carrying this TCR beta chain was observed at least ten times. The treatment was: skin biopsy from PPD injection site in Mantoux-positive individual. The library had UMIs added by 3' ligation of an oligonucleotide to TCR cDNA. Input was about 1 to 1,100 ng of DNase-treated total RNA without cell sorting. Ligated cDNA underwent four rounds of PCR with nested alpha and beta constant region primers and SP2. For blood and skin samples, reverse transcription used TCR alpha and beta constant primers. TCRdb re-called the UMI-ligation and nested PCR reads through MiXCR, storing one row per CDR3 protein. The sample lists 20,000 to 25,000 distinct CDR3 sequences; approximately 6.5% were seen once. This specimen belongs to a study of naive and memory T cell subsets. CDR3 length equals 16 residues. Between the trimmed V and J ends, which lost 4 bases and 0 bases, there was a span of 16 bases. CDR1 and CDR2 from the germline V gene are SGHRS and YFSETQ.

This TCR came from an adult in good health. The rearrangement joins TRBV5-1 to TRBJ1-1, with a weak D call TRBD1 (5 bases). Here the sequenced sample was skin, taken from a tuberculin skin test site. The CDR3 DNA is TGCGCCAGCAGCCCCAAGACCTGGGGGTTGAACACTGAAGCTTTCTTT. As protein: CASSPKTWGLNTEAFF.